This passage covers 23 T cell receptor beta chains from one sample sequenced in a study of blood T cell repertoires in COVID-19. The method was immunoSEQ multiplex PCR; TCRdb's version includes in-frame clones alone and lacks a portion of them. The sample has approximately 300,000 clones; approximately 86% are singletons. The source material was PBMCs or T cells enriched from blood (not recorded which). Receptors were obtained from a woman under 30 who had recovered from COVID-19.

V is TRBV10-2 and J is TRBJ2-7; TRBD2 might be the D (6 bases). There are 14 residues in the CDR3. The germline gives CDR1 WSHSY, CDR2 SAAADI. The V and J ends lost 6 bases and 3 bases respectively, with 15 bases between them. Written as DNA, the CDR3 is TGCGCCAGCAGACCTTCAGGGACTGGCTACGAGCAGTACTTC. The encoded protein is CASRPSGTGYEQYF.

The chain joins TRBV13 to TRBJ2-7; 12 nucleotides align to TRBD2. The CDR3 loop spans 16 amino acids. V was clipped by 5 bases and J by 4 bases; unmatched bases: 9. Germline loops: CDR1 PRHDT, CDR2 FYEKMQ (reference sequence). The CDR3 protein is CASSHWTSGEGYEQYF. The CDR3 nucleotides are TGTGCCAGCAGCCATTGGACTAGCGGGGAGGGGTACGAGCAGTACTTC. Combining the CDR3 with reference TRBV13 and TRBJ2-7 gives the whole variable domain AAGVIQSPRHLIKEKRETATLKCYPIPRHDTVYWYQQGPGQDPQFLISFYEKMQSDKGSIPDRFSAQQFSDYHSELNMSSLELGDSALYFCASSHWTSGEGYEQYFGPGTRLTVT.

In its sample, this clone was seen a few times. The rearrangement uses TRBV3-1 (or the pseudogene TRBV3-2) and TRBJ2-5, with 7 bases identical to TRBD1. Germline loops: CDR1 LGHDT, CDR2 YNNKEL (reference sequence). This CDR3 has 15 amino acids. The trim removed 1 base at V and 1 base at J, leaving 3 bases unmatched. CDR3 sequence (DNA): TGTGCCAGCAGCCAAGCGGGACAGTCCCAAGAGACCCAGTACTTC. As protein: CASSQAGQSQETQYF.

This sequence joins TRBV6-5 and TRBJ1-2, with D possibly matching TRBD1 (6 bases). Per the germline V gene, CDR1 is MNHEY and CDR2 is SVGAGI. Trimming shortened V by 5 bases and J by 2 bases, and 12 bases separated the two germline ends. The CDR3 runs 14 residues. The CDR3 DNA sequence: TGTGCCAGCAGTAGGGGGTTGGGGAACTATGGCTACACCTTC. It specifies CASSRGLGNYGYTF.

V gene TRBV10-3 combines with J gene TRBJ2-7, with TRBD2 as a possible D gene (6 bases). CDR3 size: 14 residues. Trimming took 0 bases from V and 4 from J, leaving 10 bases between them. Per germline, CDR1 ENHRY and CDR2 SYGVKD. CDR3 DNA sequence: TGTGCCATCAGTGAGTCATGGGACTTATACGAGCAGTACTTC. Translating it yields CAISESWDLYEQYF.

This chain links TRBV19 with TRBJ2-1; 14 nucleotides match TRBD2. Germline V CDR1 and CDR2: LNHDA, SQIVND (reference sequence). Losses at the gene ends were 5 bases for V and 8 bases for J; bases not matched to a gene: 5. The CDR3 runs 15 residues. The CDR3, as DNA: TGTGCCAGTAGTCCCGGGACTAGCGGGGGCGATGAGCAGTTCTTC. Translation gives CASSPGTSGGDEQFF. The variable domain in full, completed from reference TRBV19 and TRBJ2-1, reads DGGITQSPKYLFRKEGQNVTLSCEQNLNHDAMYWYRQDPGQGLRLIYYSQIVNDFQKGDIAEGYSVSREKKESFPLTVTSAQKNPTAFYLCASSPGTSGGDEQFFGPGTRLTVL.

The chain uses TRBV2 and TRBJ2-2; TRBD1 matches at 7 bases. With 6 bases clipped from V and 8 bases from J, the junction kept 9 bases outside the gene matches. CDR3 length: 14 residues. CDR1 is SNHLY, CDR2 FYNNEI, per germline. Here the CDR3 reads CASRDTGVSGELFF. The DNA of the CDR3 is TGTGCCAGCAGAGACACAGGGGTGTCAGGGGAGCTGTTTTTT. Drawing the rest from reference TRBV2 and TRBJ2-2, the complete variable domain is EPEVTQTPSHQVTQMGQEVILRCVPISNHLYFYWYRQILGQKVEFLVSFYNNEISEKSEIFDDQFSVERPDGSNFTLKIRSTKLEDSAMYFCASRDTGVSGELFFGEGSRLTVL.

This clone turned up a few times. V is TRBV19 and J is TRBJ1-1; D is uncertain. Trimming shortened V by 3 bases and J by 11 bases, and 10 bases separated the two germline ends. Germline V gene sequence: CDR1 LNHDA, CDR2 SQIVND (reference sequence). This CDR3 contains 11 residues. Here the CDR3 DNA reads TGTGCCAGTAGTATTCACTTTGAGGCTTTCTTT. Protein: CASSIHFEAFF. Looking up the rest from reference TRBV19 and TRBJ1-1 gives the full variable domain: DGGITQSPKYLFRKEGQNVTLSCEQNLNHDAMYWYRQDPGQGLRLIYYSQIVNDFQKGDIAEGYSVSREKKESFPLTVTSAQKNPTAFYLCASSIHFEAFFGQGTRLTVV.

The V gene is TRBV6-4, the J gene TRBJ2-3; 7 positions match TRBD1. Germline CDR1 is MRHNA and CDR2 is SNTAGT. V lost 3 bases, J lost 3 bases, and 6 bases stayed unmatched. The CDR3 loop spans 15 amino acids. CDR3 sequence (DNA): TGTGCCAGCAGTGAAGGGGGCTCAGGGACAGATACGCAGTATTTT. It encodes CASSEGGSGTDTQYF.

The genes are TRBV10-2 and TRBJ1-5, with 7 bases identical to TRBD1. After removal of 0 bases from V and 7 bases from J, the junction contained 0 bases not matched to a gene. This CDR3 region has 13 residues. CDR1 and CDR2 (germline): WSHSY, SAAADI. CDR3 amino acids: CASSESTGQPQHF. CDR3 in DNA: TGCGCCAGCAGTGAGTCGACAGGGCAGCCCCAGCATTTT.

The chain joins TRBV7-2 to TRBJ2-7, with D possibly matching TRBD1 (6 bases). Germline V gene sequence: CDR1 SGHTA, CDR2 FQGNSA. The CDR3 has 15 residues. Between the trimmed V and J ends, which lost 1 base and 12 bases, there was a span of 22 bases. CDR3 coding DNA: TGTGCCAGCAGCTTAGAAGGCCACAGGGTATCGGTCCCGTACTTC. Translation gives CASSLEGHRVSVPYF.

This clone appeared many times. The chain carries TRBV3-1 (or the pseudogene TRBV3-2) and TRBJ1-6; D is possibly TRBD1 (5 bases). V lost 6 bases and J lost 0, with 30 bases in between. The germline V gene has CDR1 LGHDT and CDR2 YNNKEL (reference sequence). This CDR3 has 22 residues. For the CDR3, the DNA is TGTGCCAGCAGTATAAGTTGGGGGGGAGGCACAAAGTTAAGCTCCTATAATTCACCCCTCCACTTT. Its protein is CASSISWGGGTKLSSYNSPLHF.

This chain connects TRBV2 to TRBJ2-7, with TRBD1 matching 8 bases. Trimming removed 0 bases from V and 3 bases from J; junction bases left unmatched: 10. In germline, CDR1 is SNHLY, CDR2 FYNNEI. The CDR3 runs to 17 residues. CDR3 sequence reads: CASSEAGAGTGGYEQYF. The CDR3 coding sequence is TGTGCCAGCAGTGAAGCGGGCGCCGGGACAGGAGGCTACGAGCAGTACTTC.

The chain couples TRBV19 to TRBJ2-3, with TRBD2 matching 9 bases. CDR1 and CDR2 (germline): LNHDA, SQIVND (reference sequence). The V and J ends lost 3 bases and 4 bases, in that order; junction bases with no gene match: 5. The CDR3 has 15 amino acids. CDR3 sequence: CASSMRSGSADTQYF. CDR3 DNA: TGTGCCAGTAGTATGCGTAGCGGGAGCGCAGATACGCAGTATTTT.

The chain links TRBV3-1 (or the pseudogene TRBV3-2) to TRBJ2-5, with D tentatively TRBD1 (6 bases). Per germline, CDR1 LGHDT and CDR2 YNNKEL (reference sequence). Trimming left V 7 bases short and J 1 base short, with 16 bases between. CDR3 size: 15 residues. CDR3 residues: CASTLGQGIQETQYF. CDR3 in DNA: TGTGCCAGCACCCTAGGGCAGGGGATCCAAGAGACCCAGTACTTC.

V and J are TRBV7-9 and TRBJ2-7; 9 positions agree with TRBD1. CDR1 is SEHNR, CDR2 FQNEAQ, per germline (reference sequence). This CDR3 has 16 residues. The trim removed 5 bases at V and 2 bases at J, leaving 10 bases unmatched. The DNA of the CDR3 is TGTGCCAGCAGCGCTACCGGGACAGGGCTTCCCTACGAGCAGTACTTC. It is translated as CASSATGTGLPYEQYF.

The chain joins TRBV5-6 to TRBJ1-2; D gene uncertain. CDR3 size: 12 residues. Trimming pared 4 bases from V and 3 bases from J, leaving 7 bases between. CDR1 SGHDT and CDR2 YYEEEE come from the germline V gene. The CDR3 reads CASSTRDYGYTF. As DNA, the CDR3 is TGTGCCAGCAGCACGAGGGACTATGGCTACACCTTC. Using reference TRBV5-6 and TRBJ1-2 for the parts outside the CDR3, the full variable domain is DAGVTQSPTHLIKTRGQQVTLRCSPKSGHDTVSWYQQALGQGPQFIFQYYEEEERQRGNFPDRFSGHQFPNYSSELNVNALLLGDSALYLCASSTRDYGYTFGSGTRLTVV.

This chain uses TRBV6-2 or TRBV6-3 with TRBJ1-1, with 10 nucleotides matching TRBD1. The CDR3 loop spans 15 amino acids. The V gene's germline CDR1 is MNHEY and CDR2 SVGEGT. V shed 2 bases and J 1 base; nucleotides not matched to a gene: 1. This CDR3 reads CASSYRDRGNTEAFF. CDR3 in DNA: TGTGCCAGCAGTTACCGGGACAGGGGGAACACTGAAGCTTTCTTT.

The chain links TRBV7-2 to TRBJ1-5; D might be TRBD1 (6 bases). Germline assignment: CDR1 SGHTA and CDR2 FQGNSA. The CDR3 contains 14 residues. Trimming took off 5 bases at V and 3 bases at J, with 11 bases between the two ends. The DNA of the CDR3 is TGTGCCAGCAGCCCCACAGGGTACAATCAGCCCCAGCATTTT. Its translation: CASSPTGYNQPQHF.

In its sample, this clone was seen a few times. The chain recombines TRBV4-1 with TRBJ2-1; 13 nucleotides line up with TRBD2. J was trimmed by 2 bases and V by 7 bases; bases with no gene match: 11. Germline V gene lookup returns CDR1 MGHRA and CDR2 YSYEKL. CDR3 length equals 18 residues. The chain's CDR3 is CASTGLAGRARTYNEQFF. In nucleotides, the CDR3 is TGCGCCAGCACGGGACTAGCGGGACGAGCAAGGACCTACAATGAGCAGTTCTTC.

The genes are TRBV7-2 and TRBJ2-7; possible D gene TRBD2, 5 bases. Germline V gene sequence: CDR1 SGHTA, CDR2 FQGNSA. This CDR3 has 14 amino acids. Trimming shortened V by 1 base and J by 3 bases, and 10 bases separated the two germline ends. CDR3 residues: CASSLVYSGYEQYF. The CDR3, as DNA: TGTGCCAGCAGCTTAGTTTACAGCGGCTACGAGCAGTACTTC.

This clone was found a few times. The rearrangement links TRBV6-1 to TRBJ1-2; 9 bases are a match to TRBD1. Losses at the gene ends were 3 bases for V and 7 bases for J; bases not matched to a gene: 12. This CDR3 is built from 16 residues. The germline CDR1 and CDR2 sequences are MNHNS and SASEGT. In DNA, the CDR3 is TGTGCCAGCAGTGATCCACCCCCACAGGGGGCGTTTGGCTACACCTTC. It yields the protein CASSDPPPQGAFGYTF.

The chain uses TRBV10-1 and TRBJ2-2; no clear D. V gave up 2 bases and J gave up 2 bases, with 9 bases separating them. The CDR3 is 15 residues long. The V gene's germline CDR1 is WNHNN and CDR2 SYGVQD (reference sequence). DNA for the CDR3: TGCGCCAGCAGTGAGAACAGTATAAACACCGGGGAGCTGTTTTTT. It encodes CASSENSINTGELFF.